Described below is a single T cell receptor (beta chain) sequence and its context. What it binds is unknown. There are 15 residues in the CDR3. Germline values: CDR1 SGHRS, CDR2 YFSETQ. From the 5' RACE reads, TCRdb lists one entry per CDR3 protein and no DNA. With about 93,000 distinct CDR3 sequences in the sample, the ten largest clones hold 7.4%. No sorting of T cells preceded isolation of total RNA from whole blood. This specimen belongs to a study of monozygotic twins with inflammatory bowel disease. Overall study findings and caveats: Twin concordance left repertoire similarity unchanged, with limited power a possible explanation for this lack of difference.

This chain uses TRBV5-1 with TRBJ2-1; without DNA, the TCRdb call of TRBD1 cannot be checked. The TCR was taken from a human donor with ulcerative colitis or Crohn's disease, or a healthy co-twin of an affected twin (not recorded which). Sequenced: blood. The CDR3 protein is CASSAPGASYNEQFF. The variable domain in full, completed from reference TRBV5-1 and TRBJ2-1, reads KAGVTQTPRYLIKTRGQQVTLSCSPISGHRSVSWYQQTPGQGLQFLFEYFSETQRNKGNFPGRFSGRQFSNSRSEMNVSTLELGDSALYLCASSAPGASYNEQFFGPGTRLTVL.